Listed here are 14 T cell receptor beta chains from one sample, sequenced in a study of cytomegalovirus exposure and HLA in healthy donors. Sequencing was performed with immunoSEQ multiplex PCR; in TCRdb, only in-frame clones are kept and a portion is missing. The sample includes around 130,000 clones, under 90% of them seen just once. The sequenced material came from PBMCs. These receptor sequences come from a woman aged 25-40 years in good health and CMV-seronegative.

The CDR3 here is CASSGQGGTGELFF. The CDR3 region has the DNA TGCGCCAGCAGCGGCCAGGGGGGCACCGGGGAGCTGTTTTTT. The rearrangement links TRBV5-1 to TRBJ2-2; perhaps TRBD1 as D (7 bases). The germline CDR1 and CDR2 sequences are SGHRS and YFSETQ. This CDR3 comprises 14 residues. V dropped 4 bases and J dropped 4 bases, with 11 bases sitting between them.

The chain is built from TRBV30 and TRBJ1-4; D call uncertain. V was trimmed by 2 bases and J by 0 bases, leaving 10 bases between them. The germline gives CDR1 GTSNPN, CDR2 SVGIG (reference sequence). The CDR3 is 15 residues long. The DNA of the CDR3 is TGTGCCTGGAGTCTGGCTCAGGCAACTAATGAAAAACTGTTTTTT. Translated: CAWSLAQATNEKLFF.

The rearrangement uses TRBV9 and TRBJ1-4; 9 nucleotides line up with TRBD1. The V segment lost 4 bases and the J segment 0 bases; nucleotides outside the gene matches: 7. Germline V gene lookup returns CDR1 SGDLS and CDR2 YYNGEE. The CDR3 runs 17 residues. CDR3 coding DNA: TGTGCCAGCAGCATCACAGGGGGCGCGGCAACTAATGAAAAACTGTTTTTT. Amino acids: CASSITGGAATNEKLFF.

This chain connects TRBV5-4 to TRBJ1-2, with 7 positions matching TRBD1. The length of the CDR3 is 17 residues. The germline CDR1 and CDR2 sequences are SGHNT and YYREEE (reference sequence). The V segment lost 4 bases and the J segment 0 bases; nucleotides outside the gene matches: 12. For the CDR3, the DNA is TGTGCCAGCAGCCCCGGCGGCAGGGGGTCATCTAACTATGGCTACACCTTC. Translation: CASSPGGRGSSNYGYTF.

The gene calls are TRBV5-1 and TRBJ2-3, with TRBD2 matching 14 bases. The CDR3 contains 16 residues. In germline, CDR1 is SGHRS, CDR2 YFSETQ. V was pared by 0 bases and J by 4 bases, with 1 base of the junction left unmatched. This chain's CDR3 is CASSLGLAGGADTQYF. CDR3 nucleotide sequence: TGCGCCAGCAGCTTGGGACTAGCGGGGGGGGCAGATACGCAGTATTTT.

The chain joins TRBV7-9 to TRBJ1-2; no clear D gene. CDR1 and CDR2 (germline): SEHNR, FQNEAQ (reference sequence). The germline V and J ends were trimmed by 4 bases and 2 bases, with 11 bases remaining between them. This CDR3 has 14 amino acids. The CDR3 DNA is TGTGCCAGCAGCTCCGGTGGAGGAAACTATGGCTACACCTTC. It specifies CASSSGGGNYGYTF.

The chain carries TRBV27 and TRBJ1-1, with a tentative D call TRBD1 (5 bases). V lost 8 bases and J lost 5, with 15 bases in between. Looked up from germline, CDR1 is MNHEY and CDR2 is SMNVEV (reference sequence). The CDR3 consists of 13 residues. DNA for the CDR3: TGTGCCAGCCTCAGGGAAGGAGGGACTGAAGCTTTCTTT. Translating it yields CASLREGGTEAFF.

This rearrangement joins TRBV4-3 to TRBJ1-1; D call uncertain. V gave up 6 bases and J gave up 0 bases, with 14 bases separating them. The CDR3 is 15 residues long. Germline lookup yields CDR1 LGHNA and CDR2 YSLEER. In DNA form, the CDR3 reads TGCGCCAGCAGTAATAGGCAGGCCATGAACACTGAAGCTTTCTTT. It codes for CASSNRQAMNTEAFF.

This chain links TRBV27 with TRBJ1-4; possibly TRBD1 for D (6 bases). Germline V gene lookup returns CDR1 MNHEY and CDR2 SMNVEV (reference sequence). V was trimmed by 5 bases and J by 8 bases, leaving 21 bases between them. This CDR3 comprises 16 residues. The CDR3 DNA follows: TGTGCCAGCAGTCCCATTGGTGCCGGTGGGGGCGAAAAACTGTTTTTT. This gives the protein CASSPIGAGGGEKLFF.

The chain joins TRBV5-1 to TRBJ2-4; 9 bases are a match to TRBD2. Germline CDR1 and CDR2: SGHRS and YFSETQ. The CDR3 runs to 13 residues. Losses at the gene ends were 4 bases for V and 11 bases for J; bases not matched to a gene: 7. CDR3 nucleotide sequence: TGCGCCAGCAGCCCGCGCGGGGGGGTGCTTCAGTACTTC. Encoded protein: CASSPRGGVLQYF. Together with reference TRBV5-1 and TRBJ2-4, the CDR3 gives the full variable domain: KAGVTQTPRYLIKTRGQQVTLSCSPISGHRSVSWYQQTPGQGLQFLFEYFSETQRNKGNFPGRFSGRQFSNSRSEMNVSTLELGDSALYLCASSPRGGVLQYFGAGTRLSVL.

This clone was seen only a few times. The rearrangement joins TRBV7-2 to TRBJ2-1, with D maybe TRBD2 (6 bases). The CDR3 contains 15 residues. CDR1 and CDR2 (germline): SGHTA, FQGNSA. The V and J ends lost 5 bases and 6 bases respectively, with 17 bases between them. This CDR3 reads CASSPLTSLRNEQFF. The CDR3 nucleotides are TGTGCCAGCAGCCCACTGACTAGTCTGCGCAATGAGCAGTTCTTC.

This chain connects TRBV5-1 to TRBJ1-4; unclear D gene. The CDR3 spans 14 residues. From germline, CDR1 is SGHRS and CDR2 YFSETQ. The ends were cut back, 0 bases at V and 10 bases at J, with 13 bases in the middle. The DNA for the CDR3 is TGCGCCAGCAGCTTGGAGCAGGTCGGAGGAAAACTGTTTTTT. It specifies CASSLEQVGGKLFF. The full variable domain, completed using reference TRBV5-1 and TRBJ1-4, is KAGVTQTPRYLIKTRGQQVTLSCSPISGHRSVSWYQQTPGQGLQFLFEYFSETQRNKGNFPGRFSGRQFSNSRSEMNVSTLELGDSALYLCASSLEQVGGKLFFGSGTQLSVL.

The chain links TRBV29-1 to TRBJ1-4; TRBD1 aligns across 10 bases. J lost 2 bases, V lost 7 bases, and 7 bases had no gene match. The CDR3 totals 15 residues. Germline CDR1 reads SQVTM; CDR2 reads ANQGSEA. CDR3: CSAWDRGWTNEKLFF. DNA for the CDR3: TGCAGCGCCTGGGACAGGGGATGGACTAATGAAAAACTGTTTTTT.

This clone was recorded once. The chain couples TRBV5-1 to TRBJ1-2, with D perhaps TRBD1 (5 bases). The V and J ends lost 0 bases and 8 bases respectively, with 20 bases between them. CDR1 is SGHRS, CDR2 YFSETQ, per germline. CDR3 length: 16 amino acids. CDR3 amino acids: CASSLGGTPPLRGYTF. For the CDR3, the DNA is TGCGCCAGCAGCTTGGGCGGGACGCCTCCTTTGCGAGGCTACACCTTC.